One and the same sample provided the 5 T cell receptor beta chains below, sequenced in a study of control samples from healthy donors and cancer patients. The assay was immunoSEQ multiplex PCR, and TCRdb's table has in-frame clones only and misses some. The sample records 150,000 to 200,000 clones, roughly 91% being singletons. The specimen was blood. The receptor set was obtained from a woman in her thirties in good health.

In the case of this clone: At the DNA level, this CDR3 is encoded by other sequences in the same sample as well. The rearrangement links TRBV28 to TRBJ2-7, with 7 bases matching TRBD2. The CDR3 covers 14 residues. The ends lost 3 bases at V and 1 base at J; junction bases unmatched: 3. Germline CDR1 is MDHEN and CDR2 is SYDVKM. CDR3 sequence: CASSLGGGSYEQYF. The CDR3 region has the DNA TGTGCCAGCAGTTTGGGGGGGGGATCCTACGAGCAGTACTTC.

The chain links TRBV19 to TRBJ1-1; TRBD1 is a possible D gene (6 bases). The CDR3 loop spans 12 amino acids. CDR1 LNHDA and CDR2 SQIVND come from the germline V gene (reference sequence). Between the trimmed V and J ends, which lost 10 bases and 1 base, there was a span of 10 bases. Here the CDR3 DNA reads TGTGCCACTCTGGACAGGAACACTGAAGCTTTCTTT. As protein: CATLDRNTEAFF.

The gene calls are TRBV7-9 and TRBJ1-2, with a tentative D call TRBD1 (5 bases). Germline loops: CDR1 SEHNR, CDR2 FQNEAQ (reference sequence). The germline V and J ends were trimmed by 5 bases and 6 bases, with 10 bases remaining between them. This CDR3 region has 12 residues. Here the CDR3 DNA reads TGTGCCAGCAGCGCGGGACTGGATGGCTACACCTTC. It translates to CASSAGLDGYTF. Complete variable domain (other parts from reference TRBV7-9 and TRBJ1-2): DTGVSQNPRHKITKRGQNVTFRCDPISEHNRLYWYRQTLGQGPEFLTYFQNEAQLEKSRLLSDRFSAERPKGSFSTLEIQRTEQGDSAMYLCASSAGLDGYTFGSGTRLTVV.

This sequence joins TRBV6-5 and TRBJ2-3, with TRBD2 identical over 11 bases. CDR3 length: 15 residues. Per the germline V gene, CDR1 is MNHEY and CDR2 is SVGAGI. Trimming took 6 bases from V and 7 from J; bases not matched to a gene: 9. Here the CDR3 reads CASSPTSGGAYTQYF. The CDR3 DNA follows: TGTGCCAGCAGCCCCACTAGCGGGGGAGCATATACGCAGTATTTT.

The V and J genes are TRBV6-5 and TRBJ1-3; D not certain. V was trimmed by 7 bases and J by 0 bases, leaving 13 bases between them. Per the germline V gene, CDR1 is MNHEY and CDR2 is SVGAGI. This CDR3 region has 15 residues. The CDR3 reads CASKPTRNSGNTIYF. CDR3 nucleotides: TGTGCCAGCAAACCGACGAGAAACTCTGGAAACACCATATATTTT.